Each of the 8 T cell receptor beta chains below was sequenced from the same sample in a study of shared clonotypes between healthy human individuals. The method was immunoSEQ multiplex PCR; TCRdb's version includes in-frame clones alone and lacks a portion of them. This table has fewer than 1.6 million clones, approximately 98.5% appearing once. Sequencing was performed on naive CD4+ T cells sorted from blood. Subset of the sample: CD45RA+ positively selected. All receptors derive from a man aged 25 to 40 in good health.

The chain combines TRBV9 with TRBJ2-2; TRBD1 might be the D (6 bases). Germline lookup yields CDR1 SGDLS and CDR2 YYNGEE. With 4 bases removed from V and 7 bases from J, the gap between germline ends came to 14 bases. The CDR3 has 14 amino acids. The CDR3 sequence is CASSTTGISGELFF. DNA for the CDR3: TGTGCCAGCAGCACCACAGGGATTAGCGGGGAGCTGTTTTTT.

The chain links TRBV18 to TRBJ2-7; D remains ambiguous. With 0 bases removed from V and 2 bases from J, the gap between germline ends came to 11 bases. The CDR3 has 15 residues. Per germline, CDR1 KGHSH and CDR2 LQKENI. The CDR3 nucleotides read TGTGCCAGCTCACCACCCCTCCGGTTCGCCTACGAGCAGTACTTC. Its protein product is CASSPPLRFAYEQYF. Looking up the rest from reference TRBV18 and TRBJ2-7 gives the full variable domain: NAGVMQNPRHLVRRRGQEARLRCSPMKGHSHVYWYRQLPEEGLKFMVYLQKENIIDESGMPKERFSAEFPKEGPSILRIQQVVRGDSAAYFCASSPPLRFAYEQYFGPGTRLTVT.

V is TRBV5-1 and J is TRBJ1-1; 7 bases are shared with TRBD1. The ends lost 3 bases at V and 3 bases at J; junction bases unmatched: 5. The V gene's germline CDR1 is SGHRS and CDR2 YFSETQ. This CDR3 has 14 amino acids. CDR3 region: CASSSQGGDTEAFF. The DNA for the CDR3 is TGCGCCAGCAGCTCCCAGGGGGGCGACACTGAAGCTTTCTTT.

V gene TRBV5-5 combines with J gene TRBJ1-5; unclear D gene. V was trimmed by 2 bases and J by 4 bases, leaving 16 bases between them. CDR3 size: 16 residues. Germline CDR1 is SGHKS and CDR2 is YYEKEE (reference sequence). The CDR3 sequence: CASSFAVIGGNQPQHF. CDR3 nucleotides: TGTGCCAGCAGCTTCGCGGTAATAGGAGGGAATCAGCCCCAGCATTTT.

This rearrangement joins TRBV6-5 to TRBJ2-2, with D uncertain. CDR1 and CDR2 from the germline V gene are MNHEY and SVGAGI. This CDR3 contains 15 residues. With 6 bases removed from V and 4 bases from J, the gap between germline ends came to 15 bases. The CDR3 nucleotides read TGTGCCAGCAGCCCTGACCCGTGGGTCACCGGGGAGCTGTTTTTT. Residues: CASSPDPWVTGELFF.

This sequence joins TRBV6-1 and TRBJ2-7; the D gene is possibly TRBD1 (6 bases). CDR3 length equals 15 residues. Germline CDR1 MNHNS, CDR2 SASEGT. Trimming cost V 4 bases and J 2 bases, with 15 bases left between them. CDR3 DNA sequence: TGTGCCAGCAGTGTGTCTGGGACACAGACCTACGAGCAGTACTTC. This sequence encodes CASSVSGTQTYEQYF.

The chain combines TRBV6-1 with TRBJ1-2; 8 bases are a match to TRBD1. J gave up 7 bases and V 3 bases, and 7 bases lay outside the gene matches. Germline CDR1 reads MNHNS; CDR2 reads SASEGT. This CDR3 spans 14 amino acids. In nucleotides, the CDR3 is TGTGCCAGCAGTGACAGGGGGCGCGTCTCTGGCTACACCTTC. Translated, it gives CASSDRGRVSGYTF.

The rearrangement uses TRBV18 and TRBJ2-7, with 7 bases fitting TRBD2. The CDR3 totals 19 residues. With V trimmed by 2 bases and J by 2 bases, 18 bases remained unmatched. Germline V CDR1 and CDR2: KGHSH, LQKENI. CDR3 nucleotide sequence: TGTGCCAGCTCACCAAGAAGCGGTAGCGGGCCCTATAAAGCCTACGAGCAGTACTTC. This encodes CASSPRSGSGPYKAYEQYF.